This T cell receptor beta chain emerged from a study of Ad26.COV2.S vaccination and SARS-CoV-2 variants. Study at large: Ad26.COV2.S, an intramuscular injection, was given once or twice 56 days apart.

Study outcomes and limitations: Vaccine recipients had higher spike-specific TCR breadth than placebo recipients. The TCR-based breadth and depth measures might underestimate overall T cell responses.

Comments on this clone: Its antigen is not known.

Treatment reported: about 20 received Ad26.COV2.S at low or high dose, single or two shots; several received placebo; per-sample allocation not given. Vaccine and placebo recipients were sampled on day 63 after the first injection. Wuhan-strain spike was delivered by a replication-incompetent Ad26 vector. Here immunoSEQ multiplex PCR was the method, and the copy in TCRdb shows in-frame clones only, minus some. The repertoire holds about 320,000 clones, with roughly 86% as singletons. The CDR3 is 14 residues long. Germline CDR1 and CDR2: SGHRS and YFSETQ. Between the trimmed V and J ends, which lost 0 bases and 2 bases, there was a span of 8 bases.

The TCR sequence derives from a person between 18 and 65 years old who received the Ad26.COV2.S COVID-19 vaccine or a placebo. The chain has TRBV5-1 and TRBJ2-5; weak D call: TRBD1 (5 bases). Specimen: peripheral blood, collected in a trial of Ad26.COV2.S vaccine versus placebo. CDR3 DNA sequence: TGCGCCAGCAGCTTGGGGGCAGGGCAAGAGACCCAGTACTTC. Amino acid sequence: CASSLGAGQETQYF.